In this sample, the clone carrying this TCR beta chain turned up many times. Its antigen is undetermined. TCR alpha and TCR beta cDNA libraries with sample barcodes and UMIs came from 5'RACE using constant-segment primers. TCRdb reanalysed the 5' RACE reads using MiXCR and keeps one entry per CDR3 protein. The table lists under 85,000 distinct CDR3 sequences, approximately 14% of them singletons. This specimen comes from a study of T-cell memory formation after mild COVID-19. Findings of the study overall: SARS-CoV-2 specificity was not confirmed for second-wave clones peaking on day 37. A subset of responding clones appeared in pre-infection memory, suggesting cross-reactive memory joined.

Trimming cost V 7 bases and J 5 bases, with 14 bases left between them. Germline CDR1 is LGHNA and CDR2 is YNFKEQ. The CDR3 has 13 amino acids. This sequence joins TRBV4-2 and TRBJ1-2, with unresolved D. Sequenced: PBMCs or a T cell subset sorted from them (not recorded which). This receptor was obtained from an adult woman who had mild COVID-19 (a few samples of this study predate the infection). Cell type and time point are not known. This CDR3 is CASNPSGGYGYTF. CDR3 bases: TGTGCCAGCAACCCAAGCGGAGGGTATGGCTACACCTTC.